One T cell receptor beta chain is described in this entry. The table lists this clone with a few counts. It lacks a known antigen. It has no much larger one-base neighbor in the sample; base qualities were not kept. The germline V end is reduced by 10 bases and the J end by 1 base; junction bases left unmatched: 20. The CDR3, cysteine through phenylalanine, is 18 amino acids long. Here the CDR3 DNA is all that survives: 54 bases in frame from base 1. Per the germline V gene, ENHRY is the CDR1 and SYGVKD is the CDR2. These data originate in a study of cytomegalovirus exposure and HLA in healthy donors (dated by TCRdb to about 2017). Regarding the study in general: In an earlier analysis of under 750 of the donors, about 270 Gb of sequence data and approximately 120 million unique TCR beta sequences from 150 million to 200 million T cells were reported. Rather than using new phenotypic data, the later analysis identified candidate immune exposures from TCR beta sequences and from how often those sequences occurred across donors. The study combined high-throughput TCR immunosequencing, statistical association of individual TCRs with disease status, and machine learning to predict cytomegalovirus infection status. In an earlier analysis of roughly 540 of the donors, high-throughput TCR beta sequencing was used to judge whether each TCR beta V gene segment behaved as functional or pseudogenic. A later genetic analysis took genome-wide SNP genotypes for about three fifths of the roughly 700 donors and used that subset as a discovery cohort. Using immunosequencing, the study profiled T cell repertoires from approximately 700 subjects and related those repertoires to cytomegalovirus serostatus. Among a few hundred genotyped donors of the cohort, an average of around 240,000 unique TCR beta nucleotide sequences were sequenced per donor, roughly 20% of them non-productive. The number of donors typed differed by locus, with about 629-630 for A, B, C, DRB1 and DQB1, 522 for DQA1, 600 to 610 for DPA1, and approximately 470 for DPB1. Roughly five DR-DQ haplotypes were treated as single units for association and clustering because of strong linkage in the cohort. Of the roughly 390 genotyped donors, 81% were placed in the genetic ancestry cluster associated with self-reported Caucasian donors. Donor age, sex, ethnicity and CMV serostatus were compiled together with the repertoire data. The study aimed to test whether signatures of past pathogen exposure could be identified by cataloging public T cell receptors. Both class I and class II loci were covered by HLA typing, at four-digit resolution. Every repertoire in the discovery cohort had been generated on one and the same sequencing platform. Besides the first cohort of approximately 670 subjects, a separate validation cohort made up of roughly 120 different subjects was used. A later analysis re-analyzed previously published TCR beta repertoires from 500 to 700 donors and added high-resolution HLA genotyping to study TCR occurrence patterns. Roughly 300 gigabases of sequencing data and approximately 93 million unique TCR sequences were included in an early release covering several hundred HLA-typed donors.

Study-wide conclusions, independent of this receptor: While some public TCRs were present in many individuals, most TCR sequences turned up only very rarely across donors. The authors suggested that the approach could potentially be extended to other disease states and immunological phenotypes. When HLA alleles, especially DR and DQ, strongly co-occurred, attributing TCR associations to individual alleles was difficult. A further reported finding was that TCR beta sequences accurately predicted the HLA-A and HLA-B alleles for most subjects in the first cohort. Compared with equally common non-associated chains, HLA-associated TCR beta chains in a later analysis were more clonally expanded and had lower generation probabilities. In a later genetic analysis, fewer N-insertions in productive TCRs were reported among donors in an Asian-associated ancestry cluster than the roughly 700-donor mean. Correlated functional status among segregating V segments might be attributable to linkage disequilibrium, but an unknown experimental factor could not be ruled out. According to a later analysis, most CMV-associated TCR beta chains appeared to be HLA-restricted, and the HLA associations seemed to be driven largely by CMV exposure. A cluster of highly shared sequence variants was judged likely to be a technical artifact of the sequencing pipeline. Several of the top co-occurrence clusters appeared to be linked to parvovirus B19, influenza, CMV and Epstein-Barr virus, according to a later analysis. In an earlier analysis of around 600 of the donors, most TCR beta V segments appeared in productive rearrangements about 90% or about 30% of the time, broadly matching IMGT annotations. In the study, 150 to 200 TCR beta chains were listed as associated with cytomegalovirus. A few of the identified cytomegalovirus-associated TCR beta chains were confirmed in vitro to be specific for cytomegalovirus antigens. HLA typing was unavailable for some donors at each locus, so association tests used only the typed subset. The earlier analysis of approximately 590 of the donors excluded over 15 rarely observed V segments, including chromosome 9 orphons, because counts were too low. A later analysis found that TCR association rates varied across HLA loci, with DRB1 alleles showing the most associated TCRs and HLA-C alleles the fewest. For the cohort, immune exposure information was limited to CMV serostatus. This cohort had only TCR beta chains sequenced, and the lack of alpha or paired-chain data limited which features could be detected. Presence/absence analyses assumed roughly uniform sequencing depth across donors, an assumption that may not hold. A later genetic analysis associated a missense DCLRE1C variant with V-gene and J-gene trimming of TCR beta chains, and an independent cohort replicated the association. The classifier was reported to diagnose cytomegalovirus status with high specificity and sensitivity in both the original and validation cohorts. Some IMGT-functional V segments, including TRBV6-2 and TRBV6-3, could not be distinguished by the 87-base-pair reads and were therefore excluded. Specific HLA alleles were associated with 16,951 TCR beta sequences at a false discovery rate of 0.05 in a later analysis.

In total, approximately 690 healthy bone marrow donors made up the cohort. All cohort members were sampled while nominally healthy, although unrecorded immune exposures were likely present. The donor tested CMV seropositive and was one of the 289 seropositive cohort members. Every donor gave a peripheral blood sample, and the peripheral blood mononuclear cells from that sample were used for TCR beta sequencing. Genomic DNA extraction from the blood cell samples was performed with the Qiagen DNeasy Blood Extraction Kit. Receptors were amplified or captured by the immunoSEQ multiplex PCR assay. For the multiplex PCR, a mixture combining 60 forward primers for TCR Vbeta segments and 13 reverse primers for TCR Jbeta segments was used. The CDR3 region of rearranged TCR beta genes was amplified from genomic DNA with a multiplex PCR assay. The amplified TCR beta libraries were sequenced on the Illumina HiSeq System as 87-base-pair reads. On the study's bioinformatics: A later analysis counted 65 million to 90 million unique TCR beta chains across the 666 repertoires, and approximately 11 million of these chains were shared by at least two donors. A nearest-neighbor algorithm error-corrected the raw reads and collapsed the reads into unique sequences, merging closely related sequences to remove PCR and sequencing errors. To assign V, D and J gene segments, CDR3 sequences were aligned to IMGT reference sequences. For a sequence to be retained, a match of at least six nucleotides was required to both a V gene segment and a J gene segment. A rearrangement counted as productive if the CDR3 had no stop codons and remained in frame with V and J, and every other rearrangement counted as non-productive. CDR3 was defined by IMGT convention, running from the second conserved V-encoded cysteine to the conserved J-encoded phenylalanine. The earlier analysis of roughly 590 of the donors excluded sequences that lacked an unambiguous match to a single V gene segment. An earlier analysis of just under 600 of the donors called V segments functional above 56.7% productive rearrangements and segregating when the between-donor standard deviation exceeded 5%. A statistical classification framework was developed to diagnose cytomegalovirus status using the catalog of TCR beta chain sequences. In a later analysis, TCR nucleotide sequences were compared against IMGT/GENE-DB human TR gene sequences so that V and J genes could be assigned. The TCRdist pipeline was used in a later analysis to assign CDR3 sequences and most-parsimonious VDJ recombination scenarios. In a later analysis, every TCR beta chain was defined by the combination of its CDR3 amino acid sequence and its V-gene family, and reads without a unique V-gene family were dropped. In a later analysis, some 600 highly shared, low-generation-probability nucleotide sequences were removed to address suspected cross-contamination and a sequencing artifact. In a later analysis, a clonal expansion index was calculated for each public chain from normalized within-repertoire ranks of inferred template counts. In a later analysis, generation probabilities were computed using a VDJ recombination model fitted to out-of-frame rearrangements, and the results were checked against IGoR. A later analysis scored TCR-TCR, TCR-HLA and TCR-CMV co-occurrence with hypergeometric tests, applying a repertoire-size bias correction to TCR pairs. A later analysis estimated false discovery rates by permuting HLA or CMV assignments 20 times. A later analysis grouped co-occurring TCRs with DBSCAN, adding TCRdist sequence similarity when clustering within HLA-allele-positive subsets. Repertoires with fewer than 30,000 or more than 120,000 public chains were left out of co-occurrence clustering, as were roughly five repertoires with anomalous nucleotide sharing. Imported from immuneACCESS, the table was reduced by TCRdb to in-frame sequences with V and J called. These copies leave out some clones; in studies compared against another copy, an unresolved V gene accounts for under half, and the cause of the remainder is not known. V, J and clone size derive from that table, while D and trimming were established from the DNA sequence. This sample is represented by about 110,000 clones; approximately 70% of them were singletons. The ten largest clonotypes hold roughly 8.7% of the sample.

The source of this sequence is a man younger than 40 in good health and CMV-seropositive. The sequence links TRBV10-3 to TRBJ2-3; 7 nucleotides in the junction match TRBD2. The material sequenced was PBMCs. In nucleotide form, the sequence is TGTGCCACCTCGCCGTGGGCGGGAGAAAGGCTAGGCACAGATACGCAGTATTTT. Translated, it gives CATSPWAGERLGTDTQYF.